This TCR beta chain came from a study of shared clonotypes between healthy human individuals. Study-wide points: Lower generation probabilities were found for non-shared clonotypes than for those shared by all four donors.

Sequencing was performed with immunoSEQ multiplex PCR; in TCRdb, only in-frame clones are kept and a portion is missing. The repertoire holds more than 550,000 clones, with 90% as singletons. This clone has a single count. The antigen is not known. V gave up 4 bases and J gave up 5 bases, with 18 bases separating them. This CDR3 is 16 amino acids long. Germline V CDR1 and CDR2: MDHEN, SYDVKM. Study donors comprised healthy, HIV-negative adults devoid of recent acute infection or vaccination. The V and J genes are TRBV28 and TRBJ1-5, with a weak D call TRBD1 (5 bases). Sequencing input: memory CD8+ T cells from PBMCs. Noted subset: CD45RO+ cells pooled with CCR7-negative TemRA cells. This TCR was sampled from a man in his late teens or twenties in good health. Some clones in this sample may be carry-over from other donors' samples. The CDR3 here is CASSSWRQGDDQPQHF. The CDR3 coding sequence is TGTGCCAGCAGTTCCTGGAGGCAGGGCGACGATCAGCCCCAGCATTTT. The complete variable domain, with remaining parts taken from reference TRBV28 and TRBJ1-5, reads DVKVTQSSRYLVKRTGEKVFLECVQDMDHENMFWYRQDPGLGLRLIYFSYDVKMKEKGDIPEGYSVSREKKERFSLILESASTNQTSMYLCASSSWRQGDDQPQHFGDGTRLSIL.